The rows below give T cell receptor beta chains drawn from one sample of a study of blood T cells in healthy people across ages. In TCRdb, the 5' RACE reads were re-called with MiXCR into one record per CDR3 protein. The data contain approximately 900,000 distinct CDR3 sequences, about 28% of them seen just once; the ten biggest clones take up 10%. This sample was shared with a second study, whose subject was T cells of mothers and their children.

The sample comprised blood. Receptors were obtained from a woman in her forties in good health. The CDR3 runs from the conserved cysteine through the conserved F or W. D genes are given only for firm matches. Rows give clone size only sometimes, using once, few, many, or a class for an expanded clone.

16	TRBV5-1	.	TRBJ2-3	.	CASSLGSGIYTDTQYF	TGCGCCAGCAGCTTGGGGTCAGGGATTTACACAGATACGCAGTATTTT
15	TRBV18	.	TRBJ2-3	.	CASSPGTGTTDTQYF	TGTGCCAGCTCACCTGGGACGGGGACCACAGATACGCAGTATTTT
16	TRBV3-1	.	TRBJ1-5	.	CASNPSRSGSNQPQHF	TGTGCCAGCAACCCCTCCCGGAGCGGAAGCAATCAGCCCCAGCATTTT
20	TRBV20-1	.	TRBJ2-6	TRBD1	CSARPTWGQGFPSGASVLTF	TGCAGTGCTAGGCCCACCTGGGGACAGGGGTTTCCCTCTGGGGCCAGCGTCCTGACTTTC
13	TRBV20-1	.	TRBJ1-2	.	CSAANEVDYGYTF	TGCAGTGCTGCAAACGAGGTGGACTATGGCTACACCTTC
13	TRBV7-3	.	TRBJ2-3	.	CASSFSHTDTQYF	TGTGCCAGCAGCTTTTCTCACACAGATACGCAGTATTTT
17	TRBV28	few	TRBJ2-7	TRBD1	CASSPKPLGRGRREQYF	TGTGCCAGCAGTCCCAAGCCATTGGGCAGGGGGCGTCGGGAGCAGTACTTC
13	TRBV29-1	many	TRBJ2-7	TRBD1	CSATGTGGYEQYF	TGCAGCGCCACCGGGACAGGGGGCTACGAGCAGTACTTC
12	TRBV7-9	many	TRBJ2-7	.	CASSTPTYEQYF	TGTGCCAGCAGCACCCCCACCTACGAGCAGTACTTC
17	TRBV3-1	.	TRBJ2-2	.	CASSHYRNRERIGELFF	TGTGCCAGCAGCCACTACCGAAACAGGGAAAGGATCGGGGAGCTGTTTTTT
9	TRBV12-3/TRBV12-4	many	TRBJ2-7	.	CASGFEQYF	TGTGCCAGCGGATTCGAGCAGTACTTC
13	TRBV4-1	.	TRBJ1-4	.	CASSQGRREKPFF	TGCGCCAGCAGCCAAGGTCGCCGTGAAAAACCGTTTTTT
12	TRBV9	many	TRBJ2-7	.	CASSVAGDEQYF	TGTGCCAGCAGCGTAGCGGGGGATGAGCAGTACTTC
13	TRBV20-1	.	TRBJ1-1	TRBD1	CSARQGSGTEAFF	TGCAGTGCCCGACAGGGAAGCGGTACTGAAGCTTTCTTT
16	TRBV29-1	many	TRBJ2-7	.	CSVEDVDSYFSYEQYF	TGCAGCGTTGAAGATGTCGACAGTTATTTCTCCTACGAGCAGTACTTC
14	TRBV5-1	many	TRBJ2-5	TRBD2	CASSISGDQETQYF	TGCGCCAGCAGCATTAGCGGGGATCAAGAGACCCAGTACTTC
15	TRBV29-1	.	TRBJ2-7	.	CSVRGLGGRGYEQYF	TGCAGCGTTAGAGGCCTCGGGGGGCGCGGATACGAGCAGTACTTC
13	TRBV6-5	few	TRBJ1-5	.	CASRQYSNQPQHF	TGTGCCTCCAGACAATATAGCAATCAGCCCCAGCATTTT
14	TRBV18	.	TRBJ2-2	.	CASGQATEYGELFF	TGTGCCAGCGGTCAAGCCACGGAGTACGGGGAGCTGTTTTTT
12	TRBV7-9	few	TRBJ1-2	.	CATSGTEYGYTF	TGTGCCACCTCAGGGACCGAATATGGCTACACCTTC
12	TRBV6-1	.	TRBJ1-2	.	CASTITGLGYTF	TGTGCCAGCACTATCACAGGACTCGGCTACACCTTC
16	TRBV12-3/TRBV12-4	.	TRBJ2-1	TRBD2	CASSLPGGGVDNEQFF	TGTGCCAGCAGTTTACCCGGCGGGGGGGTCGACAATGAGCAGTTCTTC
15	TRBV5-8	few	TRBJ2-7	.	CASSAKGRGPYEQYF	TGTGCCAGCAGCGCGAAGGGCAGGGGTCCCTACGAGCAGTACTTC
15	TRBV5-1	few	TRBJ2-5	.	CASSLGQVNQETRYF	TGCGCCAGCAGCTTGGGACAGGTTAACCAAGAGACCCGGTACTTC
14	TRBV19	.	TRBJ2-2	.	CASTLGTLTGELFF	TGTGCCAGTACCCTGGGTACTCTCACCGGGGAGCTGTTTTTT
14	TRBV7-2	.	TRBJ2-2	.	CASRGPGPTGELFF	TGTGCCAGCAGGGGTCCGGGACCCACCGGGGAGCTGTTTTTT
11	TRBV28	.	TRBJ2-3	.	CASSRPDTQYF	TGTGCCAGCAGCAGGCCAGATACGCAGTATTTT
14	TRBV6-2/TRBV6-3	many	TRBJ2-7	.	CASRLRDISYEQYF	TGTGCCAGCAGGCTACGGGACATCTCCTACGAGCAGTACTTC
13	TRBV20-1	.	TRBJ2-4	.	CSASQRANAGQYF	TGCAGTGCTAGCCAGCGGGCCAACGCTGGGCAGTACTTC
14	TRBV20-1	.	TRBJ2-6	.	CSAEGFSGANVLTF	TGCAGTGCTGAGGGTTTCTCTGGGGCCAACGTCCTGACTTTC
13	TRBV29-1	.	TRBJ2-5	.	CSVGTGLQETQYF	TGCAGCGTTGGAACCGGGCTACAAGAGACCCAGTACTTC
15	TRBV20-1	many	TRBJ2-7	.	CSARQLGRSSYEQYF	TGCAGTGCTAGACAACTAGGAAGGAGCTCCTACGAGCAGTACTTC
16	TRBV20-1	.	TRBJ1-3	.	CSARPPYAASGNTIYF	TGCAGTGCTAGACCCCCGTACGCCGCCTCTGGAAACACCATATATTTT
17	TRBV20-1	.	TRBJ2-3	TRBD2	CSAQERRRGAGTDTQYF	TGCAGTGCTCAAGAGCGGAGGCGGGGGGCCGGCACAGATACGCAGTATTTT
14	TRBV29-1	many	TRBJ1-2	TRBD1	CSVGGTGAQHGYTF	TGCAGCGTCGGCGGGACAGGGGCCCAACATGGCTACACCTTC
14	TRBV10-3	.	TRBJ1-2	TRBD1	CAISAGTGGRGYTF	TGTGCCATCAGCGCCGGGACAGGGGGCCGTGGCTACACCTTC
14	TRBV5-1	few	TRBJ2-3	.	CASSGTLSTDTQYF	TGCGCCAGCAGCGGGACACTTAGCACAGATACGCAGTATTTT
17	TRBV5-1	few	TRBJ2-3	TRBD2	CASSARTTSGGTDTQYF	TGCGCCAGCAGCGCCAGAACCACTAGCGGGGGAACAGATACGCAGTATTTT
14	TRBV28	once	TRBJ2-3	TRBD2	CASTWTRSTDTQYF	TGTGCCAGCACTTGGACTAGGAGCACAGATACGCAGTATTTT
14	TRBV5-1	.	TRBJ1-4	.	CASSLIGGDEKLFF	TGCGCCAGCAGCTTGATCGGGGGCGATGAAAAACTGTTTTTT
14	TRBV11-1	.	TRBJ2-7	.	CASSLRGSYNEQYF	TGTGCCAGCAGCTTGCGGGGTTCCTACAATGAGCAGTACTTC
14	TRBV11-2	many	TRBJ2-7	TRBD1	CASSWTGFSLEQYF	TGTGCCAGCAGCTGGACAGGGTTCTCCCTCGAGCAGTACTTC
17	TRBV5-1	many	TRBJ1-1	TRBD1	CASSLRANGQGWTEAFF	TGCGCCAGCAGCTTGAGGGCAAATGGACAGGGGTGGACTGAAGCTTTCTTT
16	TRBV24-1	.	TRBJ2-3	TRBD2	CATSDRTSGGSDTQYF	TGTGCCACCAGTGATCGGACTAGCGGGGGGTCAGATACGCAGTATTTT
14	TRBV9	.	TRBJ2-4	.	CASSVDGSKNIQYF	TGTGCCAGCAGCGTAGACGGAAGCAAAAACATTCAGTACTTC
15	TRBV5-1	many	TRBJ2-1	.	CASSSGLGRGDEQFF	TGCGCCAGCAGCTCGGGACTCGGGAGAGGTGATGAGCAGTTCTTC
16	TRBV4-2	.	TRBJ2-7	.	CASSRDVSGPTYEQYF	TGTGCCAGCAGCCGCGACGTTAGCGGACCCACCTACGAGCAGTACTTC
15	TRBV20-1	.	TRBJ2-5	TRBD2	CSAGAPSGGKETQYF	TGCAGTGCTGGGGCTCCTAGCGGGGGAAAAGAGACCCAGTACTTC
15	TRBV6-1	.	TRBJ1-1	TRBD1	CASSHRTGMNTEAFF	TGTGCCAGCAGTCATAGGACAGGTATGAACACTGAAGCTTTCTTT
15	TRBV3-1	.	TRBJ2-3	.	CASSQDLALADTQYF	TGTGCCAGCAGCCAAGATCTCGCCCTGGCCGATACGCAGTATTTT
13	TRBV12-3/TRBV12-4	many	TRBJ2-1	.	CASSRGPPNEQFF	TGTGCCAGCAGCCGGGGACCACCCAATGAGCAGTTCTTC
15	TRBV3-1	.	TRBJ2-5	.	CASSPQGVGWETQYF	TGTGCCAGCAGCCCGCAGGGAGTGGGATGGGAGACCCAGTACTTC